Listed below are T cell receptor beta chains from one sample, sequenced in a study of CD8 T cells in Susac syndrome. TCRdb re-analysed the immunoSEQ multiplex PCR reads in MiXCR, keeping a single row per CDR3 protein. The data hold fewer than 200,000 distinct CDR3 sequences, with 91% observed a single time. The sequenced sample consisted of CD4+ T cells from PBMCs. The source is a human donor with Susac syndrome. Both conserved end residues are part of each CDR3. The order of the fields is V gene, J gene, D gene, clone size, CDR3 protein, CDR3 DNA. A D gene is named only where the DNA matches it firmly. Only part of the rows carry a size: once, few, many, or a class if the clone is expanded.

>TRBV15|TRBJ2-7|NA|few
CATSRGIGYEQYF
TGTGCCACCAGCAGAGGGATAGGCTACGAGCAGTACTTC
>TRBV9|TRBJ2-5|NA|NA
CASSVATTHQETQYF
TGTGCCAGCAGCGTAGCTACGACGCACCAAGAGACCCAGTACTTC
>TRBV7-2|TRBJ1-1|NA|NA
CASSLQGSDTEAFF
TGTGCCAGCAGCTTACAGGGGTCGGACACTGAAGCTTTCTTT
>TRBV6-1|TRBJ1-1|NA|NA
CASKEGYAEAFF
TGTGCCAGCAAAGAAGGGTATGCTGAAGCTTTCTTT
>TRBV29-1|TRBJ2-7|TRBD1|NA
CSVEGTGQGLYEQYF
TGCAGCGTTGAAGGGACGGGACAGGGTCTTTACGAGCAGTACTTC
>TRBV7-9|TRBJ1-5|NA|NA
CASSSPQWDGNQPQHF
TGTGCCAGCAGCTCCCCCCAGTGGGACGGGAATCAGCCCCAGCATTTT
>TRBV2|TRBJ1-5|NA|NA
CASRAYEQPQHF
TGTGCCAGCAGAGCCTACGAGCAGCCCCAGCATTTT
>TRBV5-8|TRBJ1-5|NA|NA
CASSLEYQPQHF
TGTGCCAGCAGCTTGGAGTACCAGCCCCAGCATTTT
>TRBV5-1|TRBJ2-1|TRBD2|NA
CASSMTSGPRSEQFF
TGCGCCAGCAGCATGACTAGCGGACCCCGATCTGAGCAGTTCTTC
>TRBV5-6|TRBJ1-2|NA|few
CASSLGQGTYGYTF
TGTGCCAGCAGCTTGGGGCAGGGAACCTATGGCTACACCTTC
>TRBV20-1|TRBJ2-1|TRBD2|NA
CSVPPSGSSYNEQFF
TGCAGTGTTCCCCCTAGCGGGAGCTCCTACAATGAGCAGTTCTTC
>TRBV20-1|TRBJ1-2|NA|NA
CSAREVPGYTF
TGCAGTGCTAGAGAGGTTCCTGGCTACACCTTC
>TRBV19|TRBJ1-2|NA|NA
CASSTPPFSGYTF
TGTGCCAGTAGTACACCTCCCTTTAGCGGCTACACCTTC
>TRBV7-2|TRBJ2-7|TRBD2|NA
CASSLGQTSSNAYEQYF
TGTGCCAGCAGCTTAGGGCAGACTAGCTCAAATGCGTACGAGCAGTACTTC
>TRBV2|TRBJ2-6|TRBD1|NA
CASSKTGPSGANVLTF
TGTGCCAGCAGTAAGACAGGGCCCTCTGGGGCCAACGTCCTGACTTTC
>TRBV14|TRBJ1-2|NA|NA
CASSQAGADRGYTF
TGTGCCAGCAGCCAAGCCGGAGCAGATCGGGGCTACACCTTC
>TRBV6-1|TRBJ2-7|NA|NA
CASKPGDFQSSYEQYF
TGTGCCAGCAAACCGGGGGACTTTCAAAGCTCCTACGAGCAGTACTTC
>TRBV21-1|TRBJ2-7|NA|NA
CASSSRGQGNEQYF
TGTGCCAGCAGCTCAAGGGGGCAGGGAAACGAGCAGTACTTC
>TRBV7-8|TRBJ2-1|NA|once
CASTRNLNEQFF
TGTGCCAGCACCCGCAATTTGAATGAGCAGTTCTTC
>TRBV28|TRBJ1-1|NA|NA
CASSSQGTISEAFF
TGTGCCAGCAGCTCCCAGGGGACTATCTCTGAAGCTTTCTTT
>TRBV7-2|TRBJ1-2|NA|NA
CASSLERGGSGGYTF
TGTGCCAGCAGCTTAGAACGGGGCGGTTCGGGAGGCTACACCTTC
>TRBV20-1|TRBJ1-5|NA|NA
CSATGHSNQPQHF
TGCAGTGCAACAGGGCATAGCAATCAGCCCCAGCATTTT
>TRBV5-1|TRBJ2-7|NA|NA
CASSFRRFAYEQYF
TGCGCCAGCAGCTTTCGTCGGTTCGCCTACGAGCAGTACTTC
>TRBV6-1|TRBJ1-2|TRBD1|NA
CASSLGTEMGTGYGYTF
TGTGCCAGCAGTCTCGGGACAGAGATGGGGACAGGGTATGGCTACACCTTC
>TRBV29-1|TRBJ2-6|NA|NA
CSVAQTPSGANVLTF
TGCAGCGTCGCACAGACCCCATCCGGGGCCAACGTCCTGACTTTC
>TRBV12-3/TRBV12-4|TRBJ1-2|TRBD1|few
CASSLGQGLYGYTF
TGTGCCAGCAGTTTAGGACAGGGACTCTATGGCTACACCTTC
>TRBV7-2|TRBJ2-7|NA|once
CASSLGAGREQYF
TGTGCCAGCAGCTTAGGGGCAGGGCGCGAGCAGTACTTC
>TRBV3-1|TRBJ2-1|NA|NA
CASSQDRGYEQFF
TGTGCCAGCAGCCAAGATCGGGGGTATGAGCAGTTCTTC
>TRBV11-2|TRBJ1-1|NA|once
CASSLKTDGKGAFF
TGTGCCAGCAGCCTTAAGACCGATGGCAAGGGGGCTTTCTTT
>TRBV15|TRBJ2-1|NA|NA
CATSRDLLPWGLPSSYNEQFF
TGTGCCACCAGCAGAGATCTTTTGCCCTGGGGACTTCCTAGCTCCTACAATGAGCAGTTCTTC
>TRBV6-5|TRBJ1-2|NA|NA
CASSYSKGYYGYTF
TGTGCCAGCAGTTACTCGAAGGGATACTATGGCTACACCTTC
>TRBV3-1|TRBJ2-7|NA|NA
CASSQRTFEQYF
TGTGCCAGCAGCCAAAGGACATTCGAGCAGTACTTC
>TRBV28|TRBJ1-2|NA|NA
CASSQGNYGYTF
TGTGCCAGCAGCCAGGGTAACTATGGCTACACCTTC
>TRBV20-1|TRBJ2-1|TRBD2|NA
CSAPRGGRDEQFF
TGCAGTGCCCCCCGGGGGGGCCGGGATGAGCAGTTCTTC
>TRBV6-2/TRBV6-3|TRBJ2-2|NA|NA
CASSYSIGKGSGELFF
TGTGCCAGCAGTTACTCGATTGGGAAGGGGTCCGGGGAGCTGTTTTTT
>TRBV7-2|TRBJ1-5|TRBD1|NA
CASSHQDRDDQPQHF
TGTGCCAGCAGTCATCAGGACAGGGACGATCAGCCCCAGCATTTT
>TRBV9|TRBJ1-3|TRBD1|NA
CASSKQGALIGNTIYF
TGTGCCAGCAGCAAACAGGGGGCTTTAATTGGAAACACCATATATTTT
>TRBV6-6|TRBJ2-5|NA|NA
CASRPGDKQETQYF
TGTGCCAGCAGACCGGGGGACAAACAAGAGACCCAGTACTTC
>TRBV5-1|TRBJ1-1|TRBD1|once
CASSFRDSREAFF
TGCGCCAGCAGCTTCCGGGACAGCCGTGAAGCTTTCTTT
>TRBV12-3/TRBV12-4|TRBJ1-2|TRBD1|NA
CASSPPDRGLAGYTF
TGTGCCAGCAGCCCGCCGGACAGGGGGCTTGCTGGCTACACCTTC
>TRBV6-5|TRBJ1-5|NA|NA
CASSSTGSSNQPQHF
TGTGCCAGCAGTTCTACAGGGTCGAGCAATCAGCCCCAGCATTTT
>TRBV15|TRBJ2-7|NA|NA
CATSSLRTLEQYF
TGTGCCACCAGCAGCCTCCGGACACTCGAGCAGTACTTC